Listed below are T cell receptor beta chains from one sample, sequenced in a study of blood T cell repertoires in COVID-19. Sequencing was performed with immunoSEQ multiplex PCR; in TCRdb, only in-frame clones are kept and a portion is missing. The sample yields roughly 68,000 clones, about 91% seen once. Sequences were obtained from peripheral blood. The source is a man aged 40-55 years with COVID-19, enrolled during active disease. CDR3s leave out the opening cysteine and the closing phenylalanine or tryptophan. The order of the fields is J gene, V gene, CDR3 protein.

J: TRBJ1-2; V: TRBV3-1/TRBV3-2; CDR3: ASSRQGAHGYT
J: TRBJ2-7; V: TRBV7-9; CDR3: ASSQGTGDYEQY
J: TRBJ1-1; V: TRBV5-1; CDR3: ASSLLAGGSAEAF
J: TRBJ2-3; V: TRBV5-1; CDR3: ASSVYLAGGPGTDTQY
J: TRBJ2-7; V: TRBV3-1/TRBV3-2; CDR3: ASSRQPGLASEQY
J: TRBJ2-3; V: TRBV11-2; CDR3: ASSLGQGIDTQY
J: TRBJ2-1; V: TRBV6-2/TRBV6-3; CDR3: ASSYGSGGSYNEQF
J: TRBJ2-4; V: TRBV19; CDR3: ASGTSGGRRNIQY
J: TRBJ2-1; V: TRBV25-1; CDR3: ASSDPRGAYLEQF
J: TRBJ1-1; V: TRBV6-5; CDR3: ASSSTGFRNTEAF
J: TRBJ1-5; V: TRBV5-1; CDR3: ASSQQGDNQPQH
J: TRBJ2-7; V: TRBV3-1/TRBV3-2; CDR3: ASSHYRVFYEQY
J: TRBJ2-1; V: TRBV11-2; CDR3: ASSPMGTSGGSYNEQF
J: TRBJ2-2; V: TRBV27; CDR3: ASSPLAGGPITGELF
J: TRBJ2-4; V: TRBV24-1; CDR3: ATTGQSNIQY
J: TRBJ2-7; V: TRBV11-3; CDR3: ASGRDRVSEQY
J: TRBJ2-5; V: TRBV9; CDR3: ASSVGGTQETQY
J: TRBJ1-3; V: TRBV6-1; CDR3: ASSVHRGRDGNTIY
J: TRBJ1-5; V: TRBV2; CDR3: ASSRQGISNQPQH
J: TRBJ2-7; V: TRBV5-1; CDR3: ASSDGTGLNEQY
J: TRBJ1-4; V: TRBV3-1/TRBV3-2; CDR3: ASSQDRGIANEKLF
J: TRBJ2-7; V: TRBV7-2; CDR3: ASSHGSRGRGNYEQY
J: TRBJ2-1; V: TRBV11-3; CDR3: ASSTGNRNEQF
J: TRBJ2-7; V: TRBV28; CDR3: ASSPEGQGSFEQY
J: TRBJ2-3; V: TRBV30; CDR3: AWSVGALDTQY
J: TRBJ2-7; V: TRBV18; CDR3: ASSPTSGGAVQY
J: TRBJ2-7; V: TRBV3-1/TRBV3-2; CDR3: ASSHRDREGEQY
J: TRBJ2-1; V: TRBV3-1/TRBV3-2; CDR3: ASTKTFPGSEQF
J: TRBJ1-1; V: TRBV6-5; CDR3: ASNPPGGGTEAF
J: TRBJ2-7; V: TRBV18; CDR3: ASSLDRRGYEQY
J: TRBJ1-6; V: TRBV7-2; CDR3: ASSLVGTDNSPLH
J: TRBJ1-1; V: TRBV6-5; CDR3: ASRIIRVVNTEAF
J: TRBJ2-7; V: TRBV9; CDR3: ASTETAISYEQY
J: TRBJ1-5; V: TRBV7-8; CDR3: ASSRDRVSNQPQH
J: TRBJ1-5; V: TRBV4-1; CDR3: ASRPSPAQELHQPQH
J: TRBJ2-6; V: TRBV15; CDR3: ATSRDLSGANVLT
J: TRBJ1-5; V: TRBV10-2; CDR3: ASGRDRVTQPQH
J: TRBJ1-1; V: TRBV19; CDR3: ASSIYQPTVFPLEAF
J: TRBJ2-5; V: TRBV27; CDR3: ASSRERGAVETQY
J: TRBJ2-1; V: TRBV30; CDR3: AWVRAGGSNEQF
J: TRBJ2-5; V: TRBV14; CDR3: ASSLTSGGRGETQY
J: TRBJ2-1; V: TRBV2; CDR3: ASSEQSLAGAEQF
J: TRBJ2-3; V: TRBV5-4; CDR3: ASSFLFPDTQY
J: TRBJ1-5; V: TRBV6-7; CDR3: ASSPTPLQEVTRLGNQPQH
J: TRBJ1-6; V: TRBV28; CDR3: ASSLNRDRGHNSPLH
J: TRBJ2-7; V: TRBV6-5; CDR3: ASSPGQILYEQY
J: TRBJ2-5; V: TRBV4-1; CDR3: ASSPDRGGETQY
J: TRBJ2-5; V: TRBV4-2; CDR3: ASSQDSSGVTQY
J: TRBJ1-3; V: TRBV18; CDR3: ASSPPKGLRRVSGNTIY
J: TRBJ2-7; V: TRBV6-5; CDR3: ASSYSGGRPYEQY
J: TRBJ1-5; V: TRBV18; CDR3: ASHLGGRGSNQPQH
J: TRBJ2-7; V: TRBV10-2; CDR3: ASSARQSPYEQY